The clone carrying this T cell receptor (beta chain) was seen at least ten times. Its target is not known. This record belongs to a study of Graves' ophthalmopathy and Graves' hyperthyroidism. The ends were cut back, 0 bases at V and 3 bases at J, with 12 bases in the middle. CDR3 length: 15 residues. From germline, CDR1 is LGHDT and CDR2 YNNKEL (reference sequence). Broader study findings: The model's prediction of ophthalmopathy progression had 70.59% sensitivity and roughly 77% specificity.

The TCR beta CDR3 regions underwent amplification from RNA transcripts. HTBI primers were used in a first-round RT-PCR, which preceded a second-round multiplex PCR. TCRdb reprocessed the multiplex PCR reads with MiXCR, giving one entry per CDR3 protein. Of around 400,000 distinct CDR3 sequences detected, approximately 20% appear once; the ten largest clones hold around 1.6%. This chain uses TRBV3-1 with TRBJ2-7; a possible D gene is TRBD1 (5 bases). The source material was peripheral blood. This receptor was taken from a woman between 18 and 30 years old with Graves' ophthalmopathy. CDR3 sequence: CASSQEPGPYYEQYF. For the CDR3, the DNA is TGTGCCAGCAGCCAAGAGCCAGGGCCCTACTACGAGCAGTACTTC.